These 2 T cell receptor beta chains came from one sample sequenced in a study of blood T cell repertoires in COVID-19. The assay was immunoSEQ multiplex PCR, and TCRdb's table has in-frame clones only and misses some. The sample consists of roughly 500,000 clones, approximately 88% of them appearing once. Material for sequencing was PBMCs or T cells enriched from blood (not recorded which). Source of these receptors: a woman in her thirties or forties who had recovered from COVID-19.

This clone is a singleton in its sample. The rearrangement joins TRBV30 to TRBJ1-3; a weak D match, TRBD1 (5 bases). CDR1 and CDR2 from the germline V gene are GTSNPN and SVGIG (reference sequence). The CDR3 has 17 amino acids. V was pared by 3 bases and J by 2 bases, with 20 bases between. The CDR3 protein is CAWRAGVYRQPGNTIYF. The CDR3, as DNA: TGTGCCTGGAGGGCGGGGGTCTATCGACAGCCTGGAAACACCATATATTTT.

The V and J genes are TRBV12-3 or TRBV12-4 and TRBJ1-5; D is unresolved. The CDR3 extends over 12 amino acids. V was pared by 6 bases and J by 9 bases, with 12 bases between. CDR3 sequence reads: CASSQYRRPQHF. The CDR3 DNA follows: TGTGCCAGCAGCCAGTACAGACGGCCCCAGCATTTT.